This T cell receptor (beta chain) was captured in a study of T cell repertoires in cytomegalovirus infection. Study-wide context: Public TCR beta signature analysis indicated the presence of both CMV infection and matching HLA type.

Per germline, CDR1 SGHNT and CDR2 YYREEE (reference sequence). After removal of 4 bases from V and 10 bases from J, the junction contained 6 bases not matched to a gene. CDR3 length: 14 amino acids. Each CDR3 protein gets one entry after TCRdb re-called the reads with MiXCR. The sample holds some 680,000 distinct CDR3 sequences; about a third are singletons and the top ten take about 2.8%. This clonotype turned up a few times. What it binds is not known. Study-wide points: Public TCR beta family frequency separated CMV-and-HLA carriers, including in an independent cohort. Dominant in the ex vivo response were TCR beta clonotypes restricted by HLA-C and specific for CMV.

The chain employs TRBV5-4 and TRBJ1-6; TRBD1 matches 9 bases. The clonotype was recovered from a human donor in good health (CMV status not recorded). Some clones in this sample may be carry-over from other donors' samples. Sequenced input: PBMCs. This chain's CDR3 is CASSRTGENSPLHF. The CDR3 nucleotides read TGTGCCAGCAGCAGGACAGGGGAAAACTCACCCCTCCACTTT.